This T cell receptor beta chain is drawn from a study of blood T cell repertoires in COVID-19. About the study: Samples came from the United States, Italy and Spain, spanning acute and convalescent COVID-19. PBMCs, B-cell-depleted T cells, or T cells provided the cDNA or gDNA that made up the material.

This clone was found once. As processed by the authors: Quantification of nucleated cells was approximated via reference gene primer amplification. Method: immunoSEQ multiplex PCR; TCRdb's copy keeps in-frame clones and lacks some. The V and J calls and clone size are taken from that table; D and trimming were inferred from the DNA. The sample holds about 220,000 clones, approximately 84% seen once. This sequence was found in a woman in her twenties or thirties who had recovered from COVID-19. The sequencing sample was made of peripheral blood.

The DNA of the CDR3 is TGTGCCAGCAGCCAAGTCGGTAAGGGAGGGGAGACCCAGTACTTC. As protein: CASSQVGKGGETQYF. This rearrangement joins TRBV3-1 (or the pseudogene TRBV3-2) to TRBJ2-5, with 7 bases fitting TRBD2. J was trimmed by 5 bases and V by 1 base; bases with no gene match: 7. Germline V gene sequence: CDR1 LGHDT, CDR2 YNNKEL (reference sequence). The CDR3 sequence is 15 residues long.